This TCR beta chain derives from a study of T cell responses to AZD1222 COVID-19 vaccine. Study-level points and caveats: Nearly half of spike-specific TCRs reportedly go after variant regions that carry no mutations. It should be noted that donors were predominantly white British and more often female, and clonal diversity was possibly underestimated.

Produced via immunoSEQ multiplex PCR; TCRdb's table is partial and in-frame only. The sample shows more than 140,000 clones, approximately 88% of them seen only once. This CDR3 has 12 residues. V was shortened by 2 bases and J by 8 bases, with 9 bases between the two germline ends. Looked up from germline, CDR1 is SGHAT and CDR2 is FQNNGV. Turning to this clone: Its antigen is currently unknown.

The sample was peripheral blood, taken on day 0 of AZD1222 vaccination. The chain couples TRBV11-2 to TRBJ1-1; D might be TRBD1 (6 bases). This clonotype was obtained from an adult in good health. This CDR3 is CASSLLGAEAFF. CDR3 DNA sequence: TGTGCCAGCAGCTTATTGGGGGCGGAAGCTTTCTTT.